These 28 T cell receptor beta chains were sequenced from one sample in a study of vaccination and CD4 T cells after COVID-19. Their antigen targets remain unknown. Sequenced with the Oncomine TCR Beta short-read assay was DNA taken from cultured CD4+ T cells. MiXCR, run by TCRdb on the PCR reads, gives a single entry per CDR3 protein. The sample comprises about 7,200 distinct CDR3 sequences, more than 35% of which are singletons, and over 11% rests with the top ten. Noted treatment: approximately nine-day PBMC culture with coronavirus spike peptide pools or control peptides (ViraFEST assay). Unexposed donor CD4+ T cells predated the COVID-19 pandemic, collected 2011-2018. Sample: CD4+ T cells from blood, cultured in vitro. These receptors all stem from a human donor in good health.

The rearrangement joins TRBV11-3 to TRBJ1-1; D not resolved. V was cut by 3 bases and J by 4 bases, with 9 bases left in between. This CDR3 has 13 residues. CDR1 SGHNT and CDR2 YENEEA come from the germline V gene. CDR3 in amino acids: CASSFGVATEAFF. The CDR3 nucleotides read TGTGCCAGCAGCTTCGGTGTGGCCACTGAAGCTTTCTTT.

This clonotype was seen a handful of times. The chain couples TRBV20-1 to TRBJ1-2, with 8 bases matching TRBD1. The CDR3 has 12 residues. J was trimmed by 14 bases and V by 2 bases; bases with no gene match: 10. Germline assignment: CDR1 DFQATT and CDR2 SNEGSKA (reference sequence). CDR3 coding DNA: TGCAGTGCTAGAACCGGGACAGGCCCTGTGACCTTC. As protein: CSARTGTGPVTF.

The chain combines TRBV11-1 with TRBJ1-2; D unclear. V lost 5 bases, J lost 8 bases, and 21 bases lay in between. The CDR3 is 15 amino acids. Germline V gene sequence: CDR1 SGHAT, CDR2 FQDESV (reference sequence). CDR3 in amino acids: CASSRAVDSSGGYTF. The CDR3 DNA reads as TGTGCCAGCAGCAGGGCAGTGGATTCAAGCGGGGGCTACACCTTC.

A few counts support this clonotype. The chain couples TRBV7-2 to TRBJ2-7; D is possibly TRBD1 (5 bases). From germline, CDR1 is SGHTA and CDR2 FQGNSA. The CDR3 length is 12 residues. The CDR3 bases are TGTGCACGGCCGGACACCGTCTACGAGCAGTACTTC. Its translation: CARPDTVYEQYF.

The J gene is TRBJ1-1, the V gene TRBV3-1; no reliable D call. V was pared by 0 bases and J by 1 base, with 6 bases between. The CDR3 runs to 14 residues. From germline, CDR1 is LGHDT and CDR2 YNNKEL (reference sequence). The CDR3 sequence is CASSQEYGNTEAFF. Here the CDR3 DNA reads TGTGCCAGCAGCCAAGAGTATGGGAACACTGAAGCTTTCTTT.

The V and J genes are TRBV27 and TRBJ1-1; TRBD1 agrees at 8 bases. The CDR3 loop spans 17 amino acids. Germline V gene data show CDR1 as MNHEY and CDR2 as SMNVEV (reference sequence). With 5 bases clipped from V and 1 base from J, the junction kept 12 bases outside the gene matches. This chain's CDR3 is CASSDPGGVGSNTEAFF. In DNA, the CDR3 is TGTGCCAGCAGTGACCCAGGGGGCGTAGGATCGAACACTGAAGCTTTCTTT.

The J gene is TRBJ2-7, the V gene TRBV5-1; D is unclear. Germline-derived CDR1 and CDR2 are SGHRS and YFSETQ. V was trimmed by 3 bases and J by 5 bases, leaving 18 bases between them. The CDR3 is 15 residues long. CDR3 in amino acids: CASSWSLRLGDEQYF. Here the CDR3 DNA reads TGCGCCAGCAGCTGGTCTCTTCGCCTCGGTGACGAGCAGTACTTC. Together with reference TRBV5-1 and TRBJ2-7, the CDR3 gives the full variable domain: KAGVTQTPRYLIKTRGQQVTLSCSPISGHRSVSWYQQTPGQGLQFLFEYFSETQRNKGNFPGRFSGRQFSNSRSEMNVSTLELGDSALYLCASSWSLRLGDEQYFGPGTRLTVT.

This chain joins TRBV20-1 and TRBJ1-6, with no clear D. V was pared by 3 bases and J by 7 bases, with 13 bases between. The CDR3 loop spans 14 amino acids. CDR1 DFQATT and CDR2 SNEGSKA come from the germline V gene (reference sequence). The CDR3 is CSARGSPWNSPLHF. CDR3 nucleotides: TGCAGTGCTAGGGGCTCCCCTTGGAATTCACCCCTCCACTTT.

The V and J genes are TRBV12-3 or TRBV12-4 and TRBJ2-7; 7 bases line up with TRBD1. V was clipped by 6 bases and J by 10 bases; unmatched bases: 12. CDR3 length: 13 amino acids. The CDR3: CASSRQGYVSQYF. CDR3 coding DNA: TGTGCCAGCAGCCGACAGGGTTACGTGAGCCAGTACTTC.

This clonotype was counted only a few times. The CDR3 nucleotides read TGTGCCAGCGCCTCGGGACAGGGCCTCTACGAGCAGTACTTC. This translates into CASASGQGLYEQYF. The gene calls are TRBV6-1 and TRBJ2-7, with 9 bases aligning to TRBD1. The CDR3 spans 14 residues. Germline V lookup: CDR1 MNHNS, CDR2 SASEGT. V lost 8 bases, J lost 3 bases, and 8 bases stayed unmatched.

The chain joins TRBV21-1 to TRBJ1-1. TRBV21-1 is classified as a pseudogene. The CDR3 contains 11 residues. The CDR3 nucleotides are TGTGCCAGCAGCAAAGGTTCAAGAGCTTTCTTT. This codes for CASSKGSRAFF.

The chain links TRBV10-3 to TRBJ2-7; D remains unclear. CDR1 ENHRY and CDR2 SYGVKD come from the germline V gene. The CDR3 length is 15 residues. Trimming took off 5 bases at V and 1 base at J, with 15 bases between the two ends. CDR3 sequence reads: CAISMSQAVSYEQYF. CDR3 nucleotides: TGTGCCATCAGTATGTCCCAGGCCGTTTCCTACGAGCAGTACTTC.

The chain joins TRBV27 to TRBJ2-7; 11 nucleotides agree with TRBD2. V dropped 3 bases and J dropped 2; count of bases not matched to a gene: 3. The CDR3 is 15 residues long. Germline V gives CDR1 MNHEY, CDR2 SMNVEV (reference sequence). CDR3 coding DNA: TGTGCCAGCAGTTTCCAACTAGCGGGGGCCTACGAGCAGTACTTC. It yields the protein CASSFQLAGAYEQYF.

In this sample, this clonotype turned up a few times. This chain links TRBV20-1 with TRBJ1-2; perhaps TRBD1 as D (5 bases). The CDR3 totals 15 residues. The germline V gene encodes CDR1 DFQATT and CDR2 SNEGSKA (reference sequence). V gave up 3 bases and J gave up 3 bases, with 17 bases separating them. The DNA of the CDR3 is TGCAGTGCTAGCAGTGGGCAGGGTGGCGACTATGGCTACACCTTC. As protein: CSASSGQGGDYGYTF.

J is TRBJ1-1 and V is TRBV12-3 or TRBV12-4; perhaps TRBD1 as D (5 bases). This CDR3 has 14 amino acids. Deletions cut 6 bases from V and 4 bases from J, with 15 bases between. The CDR3 sequence: CASRLAPQGTEAFF. CDR3 nucleotides: TGTGCCAGCAGACTGGCCCCGCAGGGCACTGAAGCTTTCTTT.

This clonotype was seen a handful of times. CDR3 in amino acids: CASRPTGAYGNTIYF. CDR3 DNA sequence: TGCGCCAGCAGGCCCACAGGGGCTTATGGAAACACCATATATTTT. The genes are TRBV5-1 and TRBJ1-3; TRBD1 agrees at 7 bases. Trimming took 5 bases from V and 3 from J; bases not matched to a gene: 8. Per germline, CDR1 SGHRS and CDR2 YFSETQ. This CDR3 comprises 15 residues.

The chain uses TRBV2 and TRBJ2-1, with 8 bases matching TRBD2. Trimming at V came to 3 bases and at J to 5 bases, leaving 3 bases not matched to a gene. This CDR3 contains 14 residues. Germline-derived CDR1 and CDR2 are SNHLY and FYNNEI. The CDR3 DNA sequence: TGTGCCAGCAGTGACGGACTAGCTAACAATGAGCAGTTCTTC. It is translated as CASSDGLANNEQFF. Full variable domain (missing parts from reference TRBV2 and TRBJ2-1): EPEVTQTPSHQVTQMGQEVILRCVPISNHLYFYWYRQILGQKVEFLVSFYNNEISEKSEIFDDQFSVERPDGSNFTLKIRSTKLEDSAMYFCASSDGLANNEQFFGPGTRLTVL.

This rearrangement joins TRBV7-2 to TRBJ2-2, with 12 bases fitting TRBD2. This CDR3 contains 17 residues. The germline V gene encodes CDR1 SGHTA and CDR2 FQGNSA. V was pared by 5 bases and J by 4 bases, with 8 bases of the junction left unmatched. CDR3 amino acids: CASSRQGLAGSTGELFF. The CDR3 nucleotides read TGTGCCAGCAGCCGCCAAGGACTAGCGGGGAGCACCGGGGAGCTGTTTTTT. The variable domain in full, completed from reference TRBV7-2 and TRBJ2-2, reads GAGVSQSPSNKVTEKGKDVELRCDPISGHTALYWYRQSLGQGLEFLIYFQGNSAPDKSGLPSDRFSAERTGGSVSTLTIQRTQQEDSAVYLCASSRQGLAGSTGELFFGEGSRLTVL.

The chain combines TRBV27 with TRBJ2-6, with D possibly TRBD1 on 6 matching bases. The CDR3 runs 19 residues. Per germline, CDR1 MNHEY and CDR2 SMNVEV (reference sequence). Trimming removed 1 base from V and 0 bases from J, with 16 bases in between. CDR3 DNA: TGTGCCAGCAGTTTATACGGATCCAGGGGCTACTCTGGGGCCAACGTCCTGACTTTC. Translated, it gives CASSLYGSRGYSGANVLTF.

This clonotype occurred a few times. The chain is built from TRBV6-1 and TRBJ1-1, with a weak D call TRBD1 (5 bases). Trimming removed 7 bases at V and 1 base at J, with 13 bases between. Germline V gene lookup returns CDR1 MNHNS and CDR2 SASEGT. This CDR3 contains 14 residues. Here the CDR3 DNA reads TGTGCCAGCACTCTGCTGGGACCGAACACTGAAGCTTTCTTT. This codes for CASTLLGPNTEAFF.

The gene calls are TRBV28 and TRBJ2-6; no reliable D call. The CDR3 sequence is 17 residues long. Between the trimmed V and J ends, which lost 4 bases and 1 base, there was a span of 14 bases. Germline lookup yields CDR1 MDHEN and CDR2 SYDVKM. CDR3 sequence reads: CASSYHISGSGANVLTF. DNA for the CDR3: TGTGCCAGCAGTTACCACATTTCGGGTTCTGGGGCCAACGTCCTGACTTTC.

This chain connects TRBV10-1 to TRBJ2-2, with D possibly matching TRBD1 (6 bases). Deletions cut 6 bases from V and 7 bases from J, with 9 bases between. The CDR3 runs 12 residues. Germline V gives CDR1 WNHNN, CDR2 SYGVQD (reference sequence). The CDR3 DNA reads TGCGCCAGCAGCGAGGGGGTCGGGGAGCTGTTTTTT. Protein sequence: CASSEGVGELFF.

The V gene is TRBV9, the J gene TRBJ2-1; D is possibly TRBD1 (6 bases). CDR1 SGDLS and CDR2 YYNGEE come from the germline V gene. V gave up 2 bases and J gave up 8 bases, with 14 bases separating them. The CDR3 contains 14 residues. CDR3 in amino acids: CASSVTPGTYEQFF. In DNA, the CDR3 is TGTGCCAGCAGCGTTACCCCCGGGACATATGAGCAGTTCTTC.

This sequence joins TRBV11-2 and TRBJ2-1; 11 nucleotides line up with TRBD2. Germline V CDR1 and CDR2: SGHAT, FQNNGV. The V and J ends lost 4 bases and 5 bases, in that order; junction bases with no gene match: 4. This CDR3 contains 15 residues. CDR3 in amino acids: CASSSRLAGHNEQFF. In DNA form, the CDR3 reads TGTGCCAGCAGCTCACGACTAGCGGGGCACAATGAGCAGTTCTTC.

This clonotype was found a few times. This chain connects TRBV20-1 to TRBJ2-7, with 8 bases aligning to TRBD2. The CDR3 has 13 amino acids. Per germline, CDR1 DFQATT and CDR2 SNEGSKA (reference sequence). Losses at the gene ends were 6 bases for V and 2 bases for J; bases not matched to a gene: 6. CDR3 sequence: CSAQHGGAYEQYF. The CDR3 DNA follows: TGCAGTGCCCAGCACGGGGGGGCCTACGAGCAGTACTTC.

The V call is TRBV5-1, the J call TRBJ2-5; D ambiguous. From germline, CDR1 is SGHRS and CDR2 YFSETQ. V was trimmed by 0 bases and J by 7 bases, leaving 13 bases between them. This CDR3 has 14 amino acids. The CDR3 loop reads CASSLGLVPGTQYF. In nucleotides, the CDR3 is TGCGCCAGCAGCTTGGGGCTAGTTCCAGGGACCCAGTACTTC.

This clonotype was counted between two and nine times. The chain combines TRBV12-3 or TRBV12-4 with TRBJ2-3; D gene ambiguous. Trimming cost V 3 bases and J 0 bases, with 4 bases left between them. The CDR3 has 13 amino acids. The CDR3 loop reads CASSLRSTDTQYF. CDR3 in DNA: TGTGCCAGCAGTTTGCGGAGCACAGATACGCAGTATTTT.

This chain uses TRBV15 with TRBJ2-5; TRBD2 aligns across 9 bases. After removal of 0 bases from V and 1 base from J, the junction contained 3 bases not matched to a gene. The CDR3 contains 16 residues. Per germline, CDR1 LNHNV and CDR2 YYDKDF (reference sequence). In DNA form, the CDR3 reads TGTGCCACCAGCAGAGATCCAGCGGGGGGCCAAGAGACCCAGTACTTC. This sequence encodes CATSRDPAGGQETQYF.